This T cell receptor (beta chain) was captured by sequencing in a study of Graves' ophthalmopathy and Graves' hyperthyroidism. This clonotype was counted only a few times. RNA transcripts provided the template for amplifying TCR beta CDR3 regions. In the first round, RT-PCR was carried out with HTBI primers, and a multiplex PCR formed the second round. TCRdb itself ran the multiplex PCR reads through MiXCR, one entry per CDR3 protein. Of some 750,000 distinct CDR3 sequences listed, roughly two fifths are singletons. This sequence was found in an adult man with Graves' ophthalmopathy. Sample: peripheral blood.

This CDR3 is CASSFNRGTGELFF. For the CDR3, the DNA is TGTGCCAGCAGCTTTAACAGGGGGACCGGGGAGCTGTTTTTT. The V and J genes are TRBV19 and TRBJ2-2; TRBD1 aligns across 8 bases. The V segment lost 9 bases and the J segment 5 bases; nucleotides outside the gene matches: 8. This CDR3 is 14 amino acids long. In germline, CDR1 is LNHDA, CDR2 SQIVND (reference sequence).